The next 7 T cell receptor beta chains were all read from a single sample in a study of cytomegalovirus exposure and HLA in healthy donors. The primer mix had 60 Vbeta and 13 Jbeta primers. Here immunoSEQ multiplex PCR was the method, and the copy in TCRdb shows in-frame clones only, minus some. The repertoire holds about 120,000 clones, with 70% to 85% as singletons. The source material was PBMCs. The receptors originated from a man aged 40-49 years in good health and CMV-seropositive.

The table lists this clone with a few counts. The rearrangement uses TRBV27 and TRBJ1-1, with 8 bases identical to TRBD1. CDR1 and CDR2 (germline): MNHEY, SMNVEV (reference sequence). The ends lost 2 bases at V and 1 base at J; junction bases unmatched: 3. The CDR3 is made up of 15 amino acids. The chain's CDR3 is CASSLPGTGNTEAFF. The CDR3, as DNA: TGTGCCAGCAGTTTACCCGGGACAGGGAACACTGAAGCTTTCTTT.

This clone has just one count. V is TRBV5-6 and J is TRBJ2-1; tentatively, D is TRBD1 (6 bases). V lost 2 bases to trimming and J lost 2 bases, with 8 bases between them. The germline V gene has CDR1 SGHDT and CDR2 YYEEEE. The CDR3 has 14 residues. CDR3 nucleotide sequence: TGTGCCAGCAGCTTCCGGGACACCTACAATGAGCAGTTCTTC. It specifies CASSFRDTYNEQFF.

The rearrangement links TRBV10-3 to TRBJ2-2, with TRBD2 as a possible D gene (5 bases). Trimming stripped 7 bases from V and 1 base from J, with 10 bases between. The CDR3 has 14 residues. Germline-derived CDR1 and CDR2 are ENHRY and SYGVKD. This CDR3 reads CAIKAAGNTGELFF. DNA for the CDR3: TGTGCCATCAAGGCGGCGGGGAACACCGGGGAGCTGTTTTTT.

CDR3 protein: CASSTPDRGNEQFF. Here the CDR3 DNA reads TGTGCCAGCAGTACCCCCGACAGGGGAAATGAGCAGTTCTTC. This sequence joins TRBV6-6 and TRBJ2-1, with TRBD1 identical over 8 bases. The CDR3 loop spans 14 amino acids. CDR1 and CDR2 from the germline V gene are MNHNY and SVGAGI (reference sequence). The V and J ends lost 5 bases and 7 bases, in that order; junction bases with no gene match: 7.

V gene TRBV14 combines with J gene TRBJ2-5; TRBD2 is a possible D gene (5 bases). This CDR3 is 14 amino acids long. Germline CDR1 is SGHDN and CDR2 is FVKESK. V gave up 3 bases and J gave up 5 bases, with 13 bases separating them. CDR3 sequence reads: CASSHLGSGETQYF. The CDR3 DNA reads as TGTGCCAGCAGCCATCTCGGCTCGGGGGAGACCCAGTACTTC.

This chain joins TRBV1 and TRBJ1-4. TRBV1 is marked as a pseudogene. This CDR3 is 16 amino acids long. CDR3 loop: CTSSPLKNISNEKLFF. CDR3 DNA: TGCACCAGCAGCCCTTTAAAAAATATCTCCAATGAAAAACTGTTTTTT.

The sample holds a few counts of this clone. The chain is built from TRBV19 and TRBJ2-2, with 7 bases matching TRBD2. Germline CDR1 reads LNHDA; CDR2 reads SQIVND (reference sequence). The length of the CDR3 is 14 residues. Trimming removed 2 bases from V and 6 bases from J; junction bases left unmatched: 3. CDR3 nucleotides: TGTGCCAGTAGTATATGGGGGGGTTCCGGGGAGCTGTTTTTT. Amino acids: CASSIWGGSGELFF.